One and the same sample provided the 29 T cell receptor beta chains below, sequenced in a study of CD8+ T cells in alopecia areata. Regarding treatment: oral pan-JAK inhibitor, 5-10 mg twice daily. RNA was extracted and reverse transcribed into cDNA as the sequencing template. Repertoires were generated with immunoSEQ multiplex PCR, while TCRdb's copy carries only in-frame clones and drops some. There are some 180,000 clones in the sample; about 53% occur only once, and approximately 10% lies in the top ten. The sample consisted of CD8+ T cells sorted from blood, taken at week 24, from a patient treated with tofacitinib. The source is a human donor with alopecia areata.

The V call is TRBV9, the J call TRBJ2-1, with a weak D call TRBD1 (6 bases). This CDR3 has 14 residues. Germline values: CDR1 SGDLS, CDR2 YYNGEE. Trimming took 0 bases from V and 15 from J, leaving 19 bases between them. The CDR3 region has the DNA TGTGCCAGCAGCGTAGCCAACCTGGGACATGGACGGTTCTTC. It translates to CASSVANLGHGRFF. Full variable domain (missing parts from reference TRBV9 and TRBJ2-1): DSGVTQTPKHLITATGQRVTLRCSPRSGDLSVYWYQQSLDQGLQFLIQYYNGEERAKGNILERFSAQQFPDLHSELNLSSLELGDSALYFCASSVANLGHGRFFGPGTRLTVL.

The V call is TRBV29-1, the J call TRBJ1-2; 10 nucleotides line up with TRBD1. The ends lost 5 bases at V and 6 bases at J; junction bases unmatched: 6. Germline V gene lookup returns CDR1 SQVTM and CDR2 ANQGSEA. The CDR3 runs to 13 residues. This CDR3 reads CSVPDRGRDGYTF. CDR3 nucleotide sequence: TGCAGCGTTCCCGACAGGGGGCGAGATGGCTACACCTTC.

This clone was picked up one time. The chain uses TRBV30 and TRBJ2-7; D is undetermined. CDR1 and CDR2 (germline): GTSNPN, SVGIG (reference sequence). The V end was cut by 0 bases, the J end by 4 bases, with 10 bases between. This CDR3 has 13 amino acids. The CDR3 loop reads CAWSVGALYEQYF. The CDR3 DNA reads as TGTGCCTGGAGTGTTGGCGCCCTTTACGAGCAGTACTTC. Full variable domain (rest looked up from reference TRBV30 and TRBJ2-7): SQTIHQWPATLVQPVGSPLSLECTVEGTSNPNLYWYRQAAGRGLQLLFYSVGIGQISSEVPQNLSASRPQDRQFILSSKKLLLSDSGFYLCAWSVGALYEQYFGPGTRLTVT.

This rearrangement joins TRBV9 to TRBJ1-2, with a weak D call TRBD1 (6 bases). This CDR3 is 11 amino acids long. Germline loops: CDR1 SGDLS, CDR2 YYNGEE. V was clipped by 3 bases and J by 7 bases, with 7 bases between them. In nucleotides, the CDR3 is TGTGCCAGCAGCGGGACAGTTGGCTACACCTTC. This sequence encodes CASSGTVGYTF.

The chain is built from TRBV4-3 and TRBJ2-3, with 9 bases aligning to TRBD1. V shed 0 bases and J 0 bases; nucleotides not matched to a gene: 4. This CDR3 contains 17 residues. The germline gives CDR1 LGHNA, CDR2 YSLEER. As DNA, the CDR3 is TGCGCCAGCAGCCAAGACCGACAGGGGGGAAGCACAGATACGCAGTATTTT. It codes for CASSQDRQGGSTDTQYF.

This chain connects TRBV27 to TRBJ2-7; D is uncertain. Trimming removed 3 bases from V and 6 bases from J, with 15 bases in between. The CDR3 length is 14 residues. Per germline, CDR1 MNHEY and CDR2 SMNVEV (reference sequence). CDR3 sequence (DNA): TGTGCCAGCAGTTTCAGGCCAGCCGGCGTCGAGCAGTACTTC. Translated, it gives CASSFRPAGVEQYF.

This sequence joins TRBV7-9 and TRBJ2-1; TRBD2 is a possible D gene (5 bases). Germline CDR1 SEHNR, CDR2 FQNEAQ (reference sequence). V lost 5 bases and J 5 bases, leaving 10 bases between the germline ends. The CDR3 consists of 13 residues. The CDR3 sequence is CASSTPGDNEQFF. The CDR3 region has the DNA TGTGCCAGCAGCACCCCCGGGGACAATGAGCAGTTCTTC.

CDR3 in DNA: TGTGCCAGCAGACAGGCGGGGTCAACTAATGAAAAACTGTTTTTT. The encoded protein is CASRQAGSTNEKLFF. V is TRBV11-3 and J is TRBJ1-4; TRBD1 is a possible D gene (5 bases). V lost 6 bases and J 0 bases, leaving 11 bases between the germline ends. The CDR3 has 15 amino acids. From germline, CDR1 is SGHNT and CDR2 YENEEA.

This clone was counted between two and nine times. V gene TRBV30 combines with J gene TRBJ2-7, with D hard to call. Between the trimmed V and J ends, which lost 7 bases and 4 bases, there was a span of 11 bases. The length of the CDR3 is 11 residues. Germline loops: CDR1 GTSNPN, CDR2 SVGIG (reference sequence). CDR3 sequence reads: CASLDGYEQYF. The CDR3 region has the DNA TGTGCCTCCTTGGACGGATACGAGCAGTACTTC.

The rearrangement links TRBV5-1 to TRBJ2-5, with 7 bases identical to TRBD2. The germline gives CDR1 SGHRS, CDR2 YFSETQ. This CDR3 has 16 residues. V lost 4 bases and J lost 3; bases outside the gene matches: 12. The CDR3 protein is CASSQKRAGLEETQYF. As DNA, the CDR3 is TGCGCCAGCAGCCAAAAGCGGGCTGGACTAGAAGAGACCCAGTACTTC.

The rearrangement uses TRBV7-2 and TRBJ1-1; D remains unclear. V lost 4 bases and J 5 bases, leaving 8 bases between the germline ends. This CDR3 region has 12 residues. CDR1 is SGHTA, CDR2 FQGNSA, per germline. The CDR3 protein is CASSWVGTEAFF. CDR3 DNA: TGTGCCAGCAGCTGGGTAGGGACTGAAGCTTTCTTT.

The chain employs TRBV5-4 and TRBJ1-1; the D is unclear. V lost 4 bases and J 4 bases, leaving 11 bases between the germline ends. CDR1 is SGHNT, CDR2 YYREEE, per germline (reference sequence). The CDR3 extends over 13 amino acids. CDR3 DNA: TGTGCCAGCAGCCCAATTGCGGCCACTGAAGCTTTCTTT. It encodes CASSPIAATEAFF.

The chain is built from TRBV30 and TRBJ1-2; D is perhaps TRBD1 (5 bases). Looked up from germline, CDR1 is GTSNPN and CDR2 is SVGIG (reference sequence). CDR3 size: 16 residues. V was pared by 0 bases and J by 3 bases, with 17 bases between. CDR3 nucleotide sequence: TGTGCCTGGAGTGTACAATGGCAGGGAGGTGACTATGGCTACACCTTC. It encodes CAWSVQWQGGDYGYTF.

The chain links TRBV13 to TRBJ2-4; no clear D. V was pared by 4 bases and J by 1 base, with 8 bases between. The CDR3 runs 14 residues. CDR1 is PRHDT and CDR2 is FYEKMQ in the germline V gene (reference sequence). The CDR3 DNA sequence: TGTGCCAGCAGCTCAAGGATCGCCAAAAACATTCAGTACTTC. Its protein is CASSSRIAKNIQYF.

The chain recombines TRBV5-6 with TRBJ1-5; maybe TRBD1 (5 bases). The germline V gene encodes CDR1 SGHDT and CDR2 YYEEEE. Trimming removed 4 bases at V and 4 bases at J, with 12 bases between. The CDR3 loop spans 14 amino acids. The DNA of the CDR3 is TGTGCCAGCAGCCCCGGGACCCTGAATCAGCCCCAGCATTTT. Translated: CASSPGTLNQPQHF.

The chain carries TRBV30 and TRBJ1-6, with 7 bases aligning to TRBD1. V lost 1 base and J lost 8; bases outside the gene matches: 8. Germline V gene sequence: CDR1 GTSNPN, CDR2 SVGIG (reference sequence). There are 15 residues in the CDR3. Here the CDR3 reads CAWSERDSKYSPLHF. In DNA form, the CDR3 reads TGTGCCTGGAGTGAAAGGGACAGTAAATATTCACCCCTCCACTTT.

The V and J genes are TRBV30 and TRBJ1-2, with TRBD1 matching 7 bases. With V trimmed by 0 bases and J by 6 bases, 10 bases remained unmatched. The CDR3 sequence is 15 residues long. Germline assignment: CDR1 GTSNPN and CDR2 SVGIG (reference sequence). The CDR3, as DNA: TGTGCCTGGAGTGTCGTCTTGGGACAGCTGGATGGCTACACCTTC. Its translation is CAWSVVLGQLDGYTF.

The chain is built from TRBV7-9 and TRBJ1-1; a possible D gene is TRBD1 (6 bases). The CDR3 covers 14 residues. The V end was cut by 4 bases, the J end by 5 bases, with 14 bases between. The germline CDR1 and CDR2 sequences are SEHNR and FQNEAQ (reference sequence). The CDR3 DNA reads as TGTGCCAGCAGCTCCGGAGGCAGGGGAACTGAAGCTTTCTTT. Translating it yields CASSSGGRGTEAFF.

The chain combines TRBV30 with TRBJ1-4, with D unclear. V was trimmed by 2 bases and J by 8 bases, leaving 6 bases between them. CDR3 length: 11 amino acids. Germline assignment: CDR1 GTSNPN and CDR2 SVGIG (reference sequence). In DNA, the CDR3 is TGTGCCTGGAGTATAGGGGAAAAACTGTTTTTT. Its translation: CAWSIGEKLFF.

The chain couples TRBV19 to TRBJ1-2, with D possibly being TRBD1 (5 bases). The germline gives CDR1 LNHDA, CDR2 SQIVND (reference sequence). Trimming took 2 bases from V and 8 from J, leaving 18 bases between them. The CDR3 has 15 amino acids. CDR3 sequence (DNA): TGTGCCAGTAGTATAACGTTATGGGGGAGCGAAGGCTACACCTTC. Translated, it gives CASSITLWGSEGYTF. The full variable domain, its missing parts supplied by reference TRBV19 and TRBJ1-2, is DGGITQSPKYLFRKEGQNVTLSCEQNLNHDAMYWYRQDPGQGLRLIYYSQIVNDFQKGDIAEGYSVSREKKESFPLTVTSAQKNPTAFYLCASSITLWGSEGYTFGSGTRLTVV.

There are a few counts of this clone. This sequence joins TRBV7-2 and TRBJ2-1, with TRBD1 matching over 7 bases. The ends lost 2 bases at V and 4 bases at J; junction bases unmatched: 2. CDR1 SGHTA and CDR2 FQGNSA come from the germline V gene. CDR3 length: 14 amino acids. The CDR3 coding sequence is TGTGCCAGCAGCTTATGGGACAGATACAATGAGCAGTTCTTC. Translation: CASSLWDRYNEQFF.

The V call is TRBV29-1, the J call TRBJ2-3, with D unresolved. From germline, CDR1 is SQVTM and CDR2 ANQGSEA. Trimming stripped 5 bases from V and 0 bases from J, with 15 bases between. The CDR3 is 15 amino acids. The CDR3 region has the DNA TGCAGCGTTAACCCCGCTGCGATAAGCACAGATACGCAGTATTTT. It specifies CSVNPAAISTDTQYF.

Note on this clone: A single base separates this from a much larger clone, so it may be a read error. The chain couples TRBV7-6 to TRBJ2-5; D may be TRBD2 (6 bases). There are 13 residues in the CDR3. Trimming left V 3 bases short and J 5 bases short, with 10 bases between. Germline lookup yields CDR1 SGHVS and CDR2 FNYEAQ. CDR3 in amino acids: CASSLGGWETQYF. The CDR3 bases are TGTGCCAGCAGCTTGGGGGGATGGGAGACCCAGTACTTC.

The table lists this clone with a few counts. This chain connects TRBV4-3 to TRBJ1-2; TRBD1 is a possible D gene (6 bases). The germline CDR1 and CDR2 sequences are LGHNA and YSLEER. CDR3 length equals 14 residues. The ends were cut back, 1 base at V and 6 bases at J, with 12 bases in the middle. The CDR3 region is CASSQAEGGDGYTF. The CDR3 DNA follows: TGCGCCAGCAGCCAAGCTGAGGGGGGCGATGGCTACACCTTC.

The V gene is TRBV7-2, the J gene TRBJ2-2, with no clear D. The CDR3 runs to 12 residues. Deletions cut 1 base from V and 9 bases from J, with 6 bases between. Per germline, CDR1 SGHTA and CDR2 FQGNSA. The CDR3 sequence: CASSLDSRELFF. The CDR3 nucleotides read TGTGCCAGCAGCTTAGACTCCAGGGAGCTGTTTTTT.

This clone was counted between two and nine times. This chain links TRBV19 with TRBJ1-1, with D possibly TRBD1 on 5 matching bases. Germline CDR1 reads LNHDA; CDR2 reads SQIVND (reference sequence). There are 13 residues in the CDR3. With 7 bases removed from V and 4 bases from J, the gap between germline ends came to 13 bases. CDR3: CASTQGFATEAFF. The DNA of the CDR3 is TGTGCCAGTACCCAGGGATTTGCCACTGAAGCTTTCTTT. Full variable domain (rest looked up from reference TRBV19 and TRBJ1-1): DGGITQSPKYLFRKEGQNVTLSCEQNLNHDAMYWYRQDPGQGLRLIYYSQIVNDFQKGDIAEGYSVSREKKESFPLTVTSAQKNPTAFYLCASTQGFATEAFFGQGTRLTVV.

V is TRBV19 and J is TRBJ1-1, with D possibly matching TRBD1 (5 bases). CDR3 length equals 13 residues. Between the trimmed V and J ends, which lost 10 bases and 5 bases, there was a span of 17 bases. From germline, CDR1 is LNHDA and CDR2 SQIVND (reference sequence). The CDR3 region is CATALGAGTEAFF. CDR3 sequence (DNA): TGTGCCACCGCGCTTGGGGCGGGGACTGAAGCTTTCTTT.

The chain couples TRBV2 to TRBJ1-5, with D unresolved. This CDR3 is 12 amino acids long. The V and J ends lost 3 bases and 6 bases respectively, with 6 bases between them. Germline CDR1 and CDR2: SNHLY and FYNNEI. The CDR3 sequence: CASSEGSQPQHF. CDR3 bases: TGTGCCAGCAGTGAGGGGAGTCAGCCCCAGCATTTT.

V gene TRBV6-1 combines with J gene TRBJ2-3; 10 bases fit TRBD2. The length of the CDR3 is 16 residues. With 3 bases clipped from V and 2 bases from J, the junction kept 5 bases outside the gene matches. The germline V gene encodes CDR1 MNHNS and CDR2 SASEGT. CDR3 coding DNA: TGTGCCAGCAGTGAGATGGGGACTAGCGACACAGATACGCAGTATTTT. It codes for CASSEMGTSDTDTQYF.